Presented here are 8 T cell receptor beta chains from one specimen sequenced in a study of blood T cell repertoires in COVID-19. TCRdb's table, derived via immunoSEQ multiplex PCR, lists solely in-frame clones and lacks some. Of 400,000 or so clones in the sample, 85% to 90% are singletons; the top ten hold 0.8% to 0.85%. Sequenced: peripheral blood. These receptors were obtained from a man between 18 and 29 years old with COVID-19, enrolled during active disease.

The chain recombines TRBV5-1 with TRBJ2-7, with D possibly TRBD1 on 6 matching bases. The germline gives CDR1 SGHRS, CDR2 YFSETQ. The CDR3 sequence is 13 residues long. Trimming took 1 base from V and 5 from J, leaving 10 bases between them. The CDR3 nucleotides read TGCGCCAGCAGCTTGACAGGGAGTGACGAGCAGTACTTC. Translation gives CASSLTGSDEQYF.

The CDR3 nucleotides are TGTGCCACCAGTGACCGGAGCCGAAGAGGCACAGATACGCAGTATTTT. Amino acid sequence: CATSDRSRRGTDTQYF. This chain connects TRBV24-1 to TRBJ2-3; no reliable D call. Between the trimmed V and J ends, which lost 4 bases and 1 base, there was a span of 14 bases. This CDR3 comprises 16 residues. Germline-derived CDR1 and CDR2 are KGHDR and SFDVKD.

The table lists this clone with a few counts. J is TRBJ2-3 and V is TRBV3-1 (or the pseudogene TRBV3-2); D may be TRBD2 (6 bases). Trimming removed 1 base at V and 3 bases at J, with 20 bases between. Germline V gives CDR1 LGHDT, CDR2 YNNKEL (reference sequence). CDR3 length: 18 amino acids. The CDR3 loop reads CASSQAPVVTGGTDTQYF. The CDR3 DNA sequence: TGTGCCAGCAGCCAAGCTCCCGTTGTGACCGGAGGGACAGATACGCAGTATTTT.

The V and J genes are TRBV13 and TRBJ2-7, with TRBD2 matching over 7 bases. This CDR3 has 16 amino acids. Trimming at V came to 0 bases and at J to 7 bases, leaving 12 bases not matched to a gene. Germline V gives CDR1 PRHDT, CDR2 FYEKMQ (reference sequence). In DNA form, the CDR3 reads TGTGCCAGCAGCTTAGGATATGGGGGAGGGCCGCGGGAGCAGTACTTC. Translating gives CASSLGYGGGPREQYF. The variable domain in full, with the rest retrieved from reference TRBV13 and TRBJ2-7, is AAGVIQSPRHLIKEKRETATLKCYPIPRHDTVYWYQQGPGQDPQFLISFYEKMQSDKGSIPDRFSAQQFSDYHSELNMSSLELGDSALYFCASSLGYGGGPREQYFGPGTRLTVT.

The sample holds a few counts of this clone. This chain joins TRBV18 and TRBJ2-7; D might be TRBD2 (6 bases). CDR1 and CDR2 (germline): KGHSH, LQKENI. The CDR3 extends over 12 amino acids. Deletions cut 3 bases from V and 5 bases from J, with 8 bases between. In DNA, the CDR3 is TGTGCCAGCTCACCCTCTAGCGACGAGCAGTACTTC. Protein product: CASSPSSDEQYF.

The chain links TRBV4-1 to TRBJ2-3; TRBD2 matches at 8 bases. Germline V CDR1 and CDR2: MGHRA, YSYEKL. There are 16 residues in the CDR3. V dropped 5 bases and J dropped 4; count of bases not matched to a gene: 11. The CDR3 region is CASSSRGRMISDTQYF. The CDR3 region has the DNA TGCGCCAGCAGCTCACGCGGGAGGATGATCTCAGATACGCAGTATTTT.

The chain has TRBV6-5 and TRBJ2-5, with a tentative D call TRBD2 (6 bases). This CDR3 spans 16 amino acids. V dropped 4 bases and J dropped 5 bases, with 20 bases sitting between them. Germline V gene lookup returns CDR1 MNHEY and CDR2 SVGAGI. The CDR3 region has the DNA TGTGCCAGCAGTTTGCTAGGCGAGCGGGTTAGGGAGACCCAGTACTTC. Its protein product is CASSLLGERVRETQYF.

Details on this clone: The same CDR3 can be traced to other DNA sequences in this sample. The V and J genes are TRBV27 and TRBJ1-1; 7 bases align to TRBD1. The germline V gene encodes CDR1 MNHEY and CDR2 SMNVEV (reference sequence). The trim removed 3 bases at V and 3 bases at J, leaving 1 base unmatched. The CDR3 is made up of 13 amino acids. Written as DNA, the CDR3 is TGTGCCAGCAGTTTGCAGGGGGACACTGAAGCTTTCTTT. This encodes CASSLQGDTEAFF.